These T cell receptor beta chains were read from a single sample in a study of CD8 T cells in ankylosing spondylitis. One entry per CDR3 protein results from TCRdb running MiXCR on the 5' RACE reads. In the table there are about 500,000 distinct CDR3 sequences, about 5.7% of which are singletons. Source material: blood, either unsorted or a sorted T cell fraction (not recorded which). The origin of the receptors is a male donor with ankylosing spondylitis. Each CDR3 is given with its conserved first and last residue. The order of the fields is D gene, V gene, J gene, clone size, CDR3 protein, CDR3 DNA. A D gene is named only where the DNA matches it firmly. The size field is filled for only some rows; it gives once, few, many or a size class.

-	TRBV7-2	TRBJ1-5	many	CASTPTFWGQPQHF	TGTGCCAGCACCCCAACCTTTTGGGGTCAGCCCCAGCATTTT
TRBD2	TRBV20-1	TRBJ2-1	-	CSARESRTSGPEQFF	TGCAGTGCTAGAGAGAGTAGGACTAGCGGCCCCGAGCAGTTCTTC
-	TRBV7-9	TRBJ2-1	many	CASSWDLRPYNEQFF	TGTGCCAGCAGCTGGGACCTAAGACCCTACAATGAGCAGTTCTTC
-	TRBV6-2/TRBV6-3	TRBJ2-5	few	CASSYWDPQETQYF	TGTGCCAGCAGTTATTGGGACCCGCAAGAGACCCAGTACTTC
-	TRBV4-1	TRBJ1-4	many	CASSSVEVYNEKLFF	TGCGCCAGCAGCTCGGTCGAGGTTTATAATGAAAAACTGTTTTTT
TRBD1	TRBV7-6	TRBJ2-7	many	CASSFGTGTTYEQYF	TGTGCCAGCAGCTTTGGGACAGGGACTACCTACGAGCAGTACTTC
-	TRBV10-3	TRBJ2-1	many	CAISESRGNEQFF	TGTGCCATCAGTGAGTCCAGGGGAAATGAGCAGTTCTTC
-	TRBV4-3	TRBJ2-7	many	CASSQGLDYEQYF	TGCGCCAGCAGCCAAGGACTGGACTACGAGCAGTACTTC
-	TRBV20-1	TRBJ1-1	many	CSSSGRWTEAFF	TGCAGTTCATCGGGGCGGTGGACTGAAGCTTTCTTT
-	TRBV12-3/TRBV12-4	TRBJ1-1	many	CASLPFWAVNTEAFF	TGTGCCAGCCTACCTTTTTGGGCAGTAAACACTGAAGCTTTCTTT
-	TRBV5-1	TRBJ1-2	few	CASSFGARDGYTF	TGCGCCAGCAGCTTTGGAGCCCGCGACGGCTACACCTTC
TRBD1	TRBV28	TRBJ1-6	many	CASSFRGSGNSPLHF	TGTGCCAGCAGTTTCAGGGGGAGTGGTAATTCACCCCTCCACTTT
-	TRBV14	TRBJ2-1	few	CASSHGPSEYNEQFF	TGTGCCAGCAGCCACGGACCTAGCGAGTACAATGAGCAGTTCTTC
-	TRBV5-1	TRBJ1-2	few	CASRKETSNYGYTF	TGCGCCAGCAGGAAGGAGACCTCAAACTATGGCTACACCTTC
-	TRBV30	TRBJ1-6	few	CAWGPTMGSPLHF	TGTGCCTGGGGACCCACGATGGGGTCACCCCTCCACTTT
TRBD1	TRBV12-3/TRBV12-4	TRBJ1-5	-	CASNRQGGHQPQHF	TGTGCCAGCAATAGACAGGGGGGGCATCAGCCCCAGCATTTT
-	TRBV6-5	TRBJ2-1	many	CASSYLFEQFF	TGTGCCAGCAGTTACTTGTTTGAGCAGTTCTTC
TRBD2	TRBV12-3/TRBV12-4	TRBJ2-3	few	CASRIAGGLDTQYF	TGTGCCAGCAGGATAGCGGGGGGGCTAGATACGCAGTATTTT
TRBD2	TRBV20-1	TRBJ2-5	many	CSASRTSGVGETQYF	TGCAGTGCTAGCCGGACTAGCGGGGTCGGAGAGACCCAGTACTTC
-	TRBV24-1	TRBJ1-2	many	CATSGVDRWYGYTF	TGTGCCACCAGTGGTGTAGACAGGTGGTATGGCTACACCTTC
-	TRBV29-1	TRBJ1-6	many	CSVLGTSGALHF	TGCAGCGTTCTAGGGACCTCGGGGGCCCTCCACTTT
-	TRBV5-5	TRBJ1-1	many	CASSLFGGLAYTEAFF	TGTGCCAGCAGCTTGTTTGGGGGATTGGCCTACACTGAAGCTTTCTTT
-	TRBV18	TRBJ2-5	once	CASSPVPREYQYF	TGTGCCAGCTCCCCGGTCCCAAGAGAGTACCAGTACTTC
-	TRBV6-2/TRBV6-3	TRBJ1-2	many	CASSYDSGGLSNYGYTF	TGTGCCAGCAGTTACGATTCAGGAGGGCTCTCTAACTATGGCTACACCTTC
TRBD1	TRBV7-9	TRBJ1-2	many	CASSPRTGGDGYTF	TGTGCCAGCAGCCCTAGGACAGGGGGCGACGGCTACACCTTC